These 32 T cell receptor beta chains originate from one sample sequenced in a study of blood T cell repertoires in COVID-19. Sequencing used immunoSEQ multiplex PCR; TCRdb keeps in-frame clones, though not all of them. The repertoire holds approximately 190,000 clones, 80% to 85% seen once, with 7.5% in the top ten. Sequenced sample: PBMCs or T cells enriched from blood (not recorded which). These receptors came from a man aged 40-55 years who had recovered from COVID-19.

The chain is built from TRBV3-1 (or the pseudogene TRBV3-2) and TRBJ1-3; no definite D call. The V end was cut by 1 base, the J end by 4 bases, with 5 bases between. CDR1 and CDR2 from the germline V gene are LGHDT and YNNKEL (reference sequence). CDR3 length: 13 residues. This chain's CDR3 is CASSQVLGNTIYF. The CDR3 DNA sequence: TGTGCCAGCAGCCAAGTGTTAGGAAACACCATATATTTT.

The genes are TRBV5-1 and TRBJ2-1, with 7 nucleotides matching TRBD1. The germline V gene has CDR1 SGHRS and CDR2 YFSETQ. The CDR3 is made up of 14 amino acids. Trimming at V came to 3 bases and at J to 5 bases, leaving 5 bases not matched to a gene. CDR3 region: CASSWGTENNEQFF. The CDR3 region has the DNA TGCGCCAGCAGCTGGGGGACAGAAAACAATGAGCAGTTCTTC. Full variable domain (remainder filled in from reference TRBV5-1 and TRBJ2-1): KAGVTQTPRYLIKTRGQQVTLSCSPISGHRSVSWYQQTPGQGLQFLFEYFSETQRNKGNFPGRFSGRQFSNSRSEMNVSTLELGDSALYLCASSWGTENNEQFFGPGTRLTVL.

J is TRBJ1-6 and V is TRBV6-1; D not certain. Between the trimmed V and J ends, which lost 3 bases and 7 bases, there was a span of 10 bases. Per the germline V gene, CDR1 is MNHNS and CDR2 is SASEGT. The CDR3 has 14 residues. For the CDR3, the DNA is TGTGCCAGCAGTGAGAGGGCGGGGAATTCACCCCTCCACTTT. Its translation: CASSERAGNSPLHF.

The J gene is TRBJ1-6, the V gene TRBV5-8, with D possibly being TRBD1 (5 bases). Per the germline V gene, CDR1 is SGHTS and CDR2 is YDEGEE. CDR3 size: 14 residues. The V end lost 0 bases, the J end lost 8 bases, and 9 bases lay between the germline ends. The CDR3 DNA follows: TGTGCCAGCAGCTTGGGACAGTTGGATTCACCCCTCCACTTT. The encoded protein is CASSLGQLDSPLHF.

The genes are TRBV6-4 and TRBJ2-1; 9 positions match TRBD2. Germline lookup yields CDR1 MRHNA and CDR2 SNTAGT. The V segment lost 4 bases and the J segment 8 bases; nucleotides outside the gene matches: 3. The CDR3 is 13 amino acids. For the CDR3, the DNA is TGTGCCAGCAGTGCGGGACTAGCCCATGAGCAGTTCTTC. This gives the protein CASSAGLAHEQFF.

CDR3 sequence: CASSEALTTGLRGYTF. CDR3 bases: TGTGCCAGCAGTGAAGCGCTTACAACAGGTTTGCGTGGCTACACCTTC. The V gene is TRBV6-1, the J gene TRBJ1-2; D is perhaps TRBD1 (5 bases). This CDR3 has 16 residues. Trimming pared 0 bases from V and 7 bases from J, leaving 18 bases between. Germline CDR1 is MNHNS and CDR2 is SASEGT.

This clone occurred once. The chain recombines TRBV2 with TRBJ1-1; 7 bases match TRBD1. V lost 3 bases and J lost 4; bases outside the gene matches: 5. The CDR3 runs 14 residues. Germline V gives CDR1 SNHLY, CDR2 FYNNEI. Written as DNA, the CDR3 is TGTGCCAGCAGTGATCAGGGGGTCGGCACTGAAGCTTTCTTT. Its protein product is CASSDQGVGTEAFF.

The V gene is TRBV19, the J gene TRBJ1-6; D is unresolved. Germline V CDR1 and CDR2: LNHDA, SQIVND (reference sequence). V was cut by 5 bases and J by 10 bases, with 9 bases left in between. This CDR3 has 12 residues. CDR3 sequence reads: CASSAEFSPLHF. The CDR3 DNA is TGTGCCAGTAGTGCCGAGTTCTCACCCCTCCACTTT.

The V and J genes are TRBV10-3 and TRBJ1-1; TRBD1 aligns across 7 bases. The CDR3 spans 13 residues. V lost 6 bases to trimming and J lost 7 bases; unmatched junction nucleotides: 8. The germline CDR1 and CDR2 sequences are ENHRY and SYGVKD. CDR3 in amino acids: CAIRPDRESEAFF. The CDR3 region has the DNA TGTGCCATCAGGCCCGACAGGGAGAGTGAAGCTTTCTTT.

The chain links TRBV28 to TRBJ1-1; 7 nucleotides agree with TRBD1. This CDR3 is built from 12 residues. V dropped 4 bases and J dropped 4; count of bases not matched to a gene: 0. Germline V CDR1 and CDR2: MDHEN, SYDVKM. CDR3 sequence (DNA): TGTGCCAGCAGTTACAGGGGCACTGAAGCTTTCTTT. Amino acid sequence: CASSYRGTEAFF.

CDR3 amino acids: CASSMLEAYRGNTIYF. Written as DNA, the CDR3 is TGTGCCAGTAGTATGTTGGAGGCATATCGAGGAAACACCATATATTTT. The J gene is TRBJ1-3, the V gene TRBV19; D remains ambiguous. The CDR3 is 16 residues long. Trimming took 3 bases from V and 4 from J, leaving 16 bases between them. The germline V gene has CDR1 LNHDA and CDR2 SQIVND (reference sequence).

V gene TRBV11-2 combines with J gene TRBJ2-1; 8 positions match TRBD2. This CDR3 is 18 amino acids long. CDR1 SGHAT and CDR2 FQNNGV come from the germline V gene. V trimming: 3 bases; J trimming: 8 bases; junction bases outside the gene matches: 18. The CDR3 nucleotides are TGTGCCAGCAGCTTCCCACGGGGTGGCGGGGGGATCGGTGATGAGCAGTTCTTC. Protein sequence: CASSFPRGGGGIGDEQFF.

This chain connects TRBV28 to TRBJ1-2, with D maybe TRBD1 (6 bases). The germline gives CDR1 MDHEN, CDR2 SYDVKM. The CDR3 runs to 14 residues. The ends were cut back, 6 bases at V and 0 bases at J, with 11 bases in the middle. Here the CDR3 reads CASRDPGANYGYTF. In DNA, the CDR3 is TGTGCCAGCAGAGATCCAGGGGCTAACTATGGCTACACCTTC.

The chain combines TRBV5-1 with TRBJ2-6; 7 bases line up with TRBD2. The germline V gene encodes CDR1 SGHRS and CDR2 YFSETQ. Losses at the gene ends were 4 bases for V and 0 bases for J; bases not matched to a gene: 7. The CDR3 has 17 amino acids. The CDR3 DNA reads as TGCGCCAGCAGCCCGGGACTACTCATCTCTGGGGCCAACGTCCTGACTTTC. It codes for CASSPGLLISGANVLTF.

This clone was seen more than once but under ten times. The chain recombines TRBV19 with TRBJ2-1, with 7 nucleotides matching TRBD2. CDR1 LNHDA and CDR2 SQIVND come from the germline V gene (reference sequence). V gave up 3 bases and J gave up 7 bases; unmatched junction bases: 6. The CDR3 sequence is 14 residues long. CDR3 DNA: TGTGCCAGTAGTATCCTAGCGGCAGGGAATGAGCAGTTCTTC. The encoded protein is CASSILAAGNEQFF.

This clone was recorded once. This chain joins TRBV5-1 and TRBJ2-7; possible D gene TRBD1, 6 bases. Germline CDR1 and CDR2: SGHRS and YFSETQ. Trimming removed 3 bases from V and 6 bases from J, with 13 bases in between. The CDR3 runs to 13 residues. The CDR3 loop reads CASSWATGSEQYF. As DNA, the CDR3 is TGCGCCAGCAGCTGGGCCACAGGGAGCGAGCAGTACTTC.

This clone was counted only a few times. The chain combines TRBV7-9 with TRBJ1-4; D is uncertain. Germline values: CDR1 SEHNR, CDR2 FQNEAQ (reference sequence). V was clipped by 4 bases and J by 8 bases, with 20 bases between them. CDR3 length: 16 amino acids. CDR3 loop: CASSSAYKSTGEKLFF. CDR3 nucleotides: TGTGCCAGCAGCTCCGCTTATAAGTCTACGGGAGAAAAACTGTTTTTT.

This rearrangement joins TRBV5-8 to TRBJ1-4; TRBD1 matches at 10 bases. This CDR3 region has 14 residues. Germline values: CDR1 SGHTS, CDR2 YDEGEE. The V segment lost 5 bases and the J segment 5 bases; nucleotides outside the gene matches: 3. The CDR3 DNA follows: TGTGCCAGCAGTAGGACAGGGGGGAATGAAAAACTGTTTTTT. This translates into CASSRTGGNEKLFF. Filled out from reference TRBV5-8 and TRBJ1-4, the complete variable domain reads EAGVTQSPTHLIKTRGQQATLRCSPISGHTSVYWYQQALGLGLQFLLWYDEGEERNRGNFPPRFSGRQFPNYSSELNVNALELEDSALYLCASSRTGGNEKLFFGSGTQLSVL.

The chain uses TRBV7-2 and TRBJ1-4, with D possibly being TRBD1 (5 bases). This CDR3 has 15 residues. Trimming left V 4 bases short and J 5 bases short, with 14 bases between. Germline V lookup: CDR1 SGHTA, CDR2 FQGNSA. The CDR3 here is CASSSVGGGNEKLFF. The CDR3 bases are TGTGCCAGCAGCTCCGTCGGGGGAGGAAATGAAAAACTGTTTTTT. Complete variable domain (other parts from reference TRBV7-2 and TRBJ1-4): GAGVSQSPSNKVTEKGKDVELRCDPISGHTALYWYRQSLGQGLEFLIYFQGNSAPDKSGLPSDRFSAERTGGSVSTLTIQRTQQEDSAVYLCASSSVGGGNEKLFFGSGTQLSVL.

This chain uses TRBV24-1 with TRBJ2-7; 9 bases align to TRBD1. Per germline, CDR1 KGHDR and CDR2 SFDVKD. This CDR3 is built from 12 residues. Trimming removed 7 bases from V and 8 bases from J; junction bases left unmatched: 5. CDR3 coding DNA: TGTGCCACCAGCCAGACAGGGGGACAGCAGTACTTC. This codes for CATSQTGGQQYF.

V is TRBV11-2 and J is TRBJ1-4, with a possible D match to TRBD1 (5 bases). This CDR3 is 12 amino acids long. Looked up from germline, CDR1 is SGHAT and CDR2 is FQNNGV. V lost 6 bases, J lost 8 bases, and 10 bases lay in between. CDR3 protein: CASRSGGEKLFF. As DNA, the CDR3 is TGTGCCAGCAGGTCTGGGGGGGAAAAACTGTTTTTT.

This chain connects TRBV6-6 to TRBJ1-5; D gene ambiguous. This CDR3 has 13 residues. Looked up from germline, CDR1 is MNHNY and CDR2 is SVGAGI (reference sequence). V shed 1 base and J shed 5 bases, with 6 bases lying between them. The CDR3 loop reads CASSYLGDQPQHF. Here the CDR3 DNA reads TGTGCCAGCAGTTACTTGGGCGATCAGCCCCAGCATTTT.

CDR3 sequence: CASTPELLRANYGYTF. CDR3 DNA sequence: TGTGCCAGTACTCCCGAACTACTGAGAGCTAACTATGGCTACACCTTC. This chain connects TRBV19 to TRBJ1-2; D uncertain. Per the germline V gene, CDR1 is LNHDA and CDR2 is SQIVND (reference sequence). The V gene lost 7 bases and the J gene lost 0 bases, with 18 bases spanning the gap. This CDR3 is built from 16 residues.

The rearrangement uses TRBV4-1 and TRBJ2-1; TRBD2 matches at 9 bases. The V and J ends lost 6 bases and 3 bases, in that order; junction bases with no gene match: 6. Germline CDR1 is MGHRA and CDR2 is YSYEKL. The CDR3 is 15 amino acids. The CDR3 region is CASSRGGDSYNEQFF. CDR3 in DNA: TGCGCCAGCAGTCGCGGGGGGGATAGCTACAATGAGCAGTTCTTC.

To note about this clone: This sample also contains other DNA sequences that code for the same CDR3. The chain links TRBV6-5 to TRBJ1-2; unclear D gene. The CDR3 has 13 residues. Germline V CDR1 and CDR2: MNHEY, SVGAGI. Trimming removed 0 bases from V and 4 bases from J, with 6 bases in between. CDR3 loop: CASSYSRGYGYTF. The CDR3, as DNA: TGTGCCAGCAGTTACTCGCGGGGCTATGGCTACACCTTC.

The chain has TRBV5-4 and TRBJ2-5; a possible D gene is TRBD2 (6 bases). Germline V lookup: CDR1 SGHNT, CDR2 YYREEE (reference sequence). Between the trimmed V and J ends, which lost 5 bases and 1 base, there was a span of 18 bases. This CDR3 is built from 16 residues. The CDR3 loop reads CASRPTSTVPQETQYF. The CDR3 nucleotides read TGTGCCAGCAGACCCACTAGCACTGTTCCCCAAGAGACCCAGTACTTC. Together with reference TRBV5-4 and TRBJ2-5, the CDR3 gives the full variable domain: ETGVTQSPTHLIKTRGQQVTLRCSSQSGHNTVSWYQQALGQGPQFIFQYYREEENGRGNFPPRFSGLQFPNYSSELNVNALELDDSALYLCASRPTSTVPQETQYFGPGTRLLVL.

V is TRBV28 and J is TRBJ1-2; D is ambiguous. CDR1 and CDR2 from the germline V gene are MDHEN and SYDVKM. V lost 10 bases to trimming and J lost 4 bases, with 19 bases between them. The CDR3 is made up of 14 amino acids. This chain's CDR3 is CATRGSIGPYGYTF. CDR3 sequence (DNA): TGTGCCACCCGAGGGAGTATAGGCCCCTATGGCTACACCTTC.

V gene TRBV7-2 combines with J gene TRBJ2-5; 9 bases line up with TRBD2. Trimming took 1 base from V and 4 from J; bases not matched to a gene: 1. The CDR3 covers 14 residues. Per the germline V gene, CDR1 is SGHTA and CDR2 is FQGNSA. DNA for the CDR3: TGTGCCAGCAGCTTAGTTAGCGGGGGAGAGACCCAGTACTTC. It specifies CASSLVSGGETQYF.

The count of this clone is one. The chain couples TRBV29-1 to TRBJ1-1, with D maybe TRBD1 (5 bases). The CDR3 is 13 residues long. Germline CDR1 SQVTM, CDR2 ANQGSEA. V lost 4 bases to trimming and J lost 10 bases, with 19 bases between them. The CDR3, as DNA: TGCAGCGTTGTTAGGTCGGGGGTAGCGGTAGCTTTCTTT. Protein: CSVVRSGVAVAFF.

The chain carries TRBV19 and TRBJ1-1, with 7 bases matching TRBD1. Trimming took 2 bases from V and 7 from J; bases not matched to a gene: 13. This CDR3 region has 16 residues. Looked up from germline, CDR1 is LNHDA and CDR2 is SQIVND (reference sequence). For the CDR3, the DNA is TGTGCCAGTAGTATAAACCCAGCGACAGGGAGCGTTGAAGCTTTCTTT. This codes for CASSINPATGSVEAFF.

This clone appeared a few times. This chain links TRBV5-5 with TRBJ1-3; D not certain. V lost 4 bases, J lost 0 bases, and 11 bases lay in between. This CDR3 contains 15 residues. Per the germline V gene, CDR1 is SGHKS and CDR2 is YYEKEE (reference sequence). The CDR3 sequence is CASSGRASSGNTIYF. CDR3 sequence (DNA): TGTGCCAGCAGCGGGAGGGCAAGCTCTGGAAACACCATATATTTT.

This clone was recorded only once. The chain joins TRBV29-1 to TRBJ2-7; D is uncertain. V was clipped by 0 bases and J by 5 bases, with 8 bases between them. CDR3 length: 12 residues. From germline, CDR1 is SQVTM and CDR2 ANQGSEA. CDR3 sequence (DNA): TGCAGCGTTGAAGATCGTCCAGACGAGCAGTACTTC. Translating it yields CSVEDRPDEQYF.